Listed here are 10 T cell receptor beta chains from one sample, sequenced in a study of blood T cell repertoires in COVID-19. The table came from immunoSEQ multiplex PCR; TCRdb's copy has only in-frame clones and leaves some out. Of about 250,000 clones in the sample, approximately 90% were seen once. The sample was peripheral blood. These receptors all come from a middle-aged woman who had recovered from COVID-19.

V and J are TRBV6-2 or TRBV6-3 and TRBJ1-1; possible D gene TRBD1, 5 bases. This CDR3 has 14 residues. The V gene lost 7 bases and the J gene lost 1 base, with 13 bases spanning the gap. Germline V gene lookup returns CDR1 MNHEY and CDR2 SVGEGT. The CDR3 protein is CASTPWGGNTEAFF. The CDR3 nucleotides are TGTGCCAGCACCCCATGGGGGGGGAACACTGAAGCTTTCTTT.

The genes are TRBV29-1 and TRBJ2-7; maybe TRBD2 (6 bases). V was pared by 7 bases and J by 5 bases, with 21 bases between. Per the germline V gene, CDR1 is SQVTM and CDR2 is ANQGSEA. The CDR3 extends over 14 amino acids. DNA for the CDR3: TGCAGCGCCCGTTGGGGGAGGTTTCTTGACGAGCAGTACTTC. Protein sequence: CSARWGRFLDEQYF.

The V gene is TRBV6-5, the J gene TRBJ2-1, with 7 nucleotides matching TRBD2. J was trimmed by 8 bases and V by 2 bases; bases with no gene match: 6. Germline V lookup: CDR1 MNHEY, CDR2 SVGAGI. CDR3 length: 14 residues. The CDR3 is CASSYREGGYEQFF. For the CDR3, the DNA is TGTGCCAGCAGTTACAGGGAGGGCGGGTATGAGCAGTTCTTC.

The chain uses TRBV4-3 and TRBJ1-2; D is unresolved. Per the germline V gene, CDR1 is LGHNA and CDR2 is YSLEER. The CDR3 is made up of 15 amino acids. V gave up 0 bases and J gave up 0 bases, with 8 bases separating them. The CDR3 reads CASSQEGDSNYGYTF. The CDR3 coding sequence is TGCGCCAGCAGCCAAGAAGGAGATTCTAACTATGGCTACACCTTC.

V usage is TRBV7-2 and J usage is TRBJ1-2, with D possibly being TRBD1 (5 bases). The CDR3 contains 14 residues. Germline V CDR1 and CDR2: SGHTA, FQGNSA. Trimming stripped 5 bases from V and 7 bases from J, with 17 bases between. The CDR3, as DNA: TGTGCCAGCAGCCCCGGGGGTGGGGGGATTGGCTACACCTTC. Translation gives CASSPGGGGIGYTF.

The J gene is TRBJ2-2, the V gene TRBV6-6; D possibly corresponds to TRBD2 (6 bases). Germline-derived CDR1 and CDR2 are MNHNY and SVGAGI (reference sequence). The CDR3 consists of 14 residues. The germline V and J ends were trimmed by 8 bases and 4 bases, with 14 bases remaining between them. The CDR3 loop reads CASRGSAATGELFF. The CDR3 DNA is TGTGCCAGCCGGGGGAGCGCCGCCACCGGGGAGCTGTTTTTT.

This chain links TRBV6-5 with TRBJ1-2, with TRBD1 as a possible D gene (5 bases). Germline-derived CDR1 and CDR2 are MNHEY and SVGAGI. The CDR3 spans 12 residues. Trimming cost V 0 bases and J 10 bases, with 9 bases left between them. DNA for the CDR3: TGTGCCAGCAGTTACTCGTGGGGCGCCTACACCTTC. It specifies CASSYSWGAYTF.

The rearrangement uses TRBV11-2 and TRBJ1-2; no clear D. Germline V gene data show CDR1 as SGHAT and CDR2 as FQNNGV. CDR3 length: 13 residues. The V end was cut by 5 bases, the J end by 5 bases, with 12 bases between. Written as DNA, the CDR3 is TGTGCCAGCAGCCCCCCGGCGGGGTATGGCTACACCTTC. Translated, it gives CASSPPAGYGYTF. Complete variable domain (other parts from reference TRBV11-2 and TRBJ1-2): EAGVAQSPRYKIIEKRQSVAFWCNPISGHATLYWYQQILGQGPKLLIQFQNNGVVDDSQLPKDRFSAERLKGVDSTLKIQPAKLEDSAVYLCASSPPAGYGYTFGSGTRLTVV.

The chain links TRBV7-9 to TRBJ1-2, with 10 bases fitting TRBD1. The CDR3 length is 15 residues. The germline CDR1 and CDR2 sequences are SEHNR and FQNEAQ (reference sequence). Trimming cost V 10 bases and J 4 bases; bases outside gene matches: 12. The CDR3 loop reads CATPGGTGVFYGYTF. The DNA of the CDR3 is TGTGCCACCCCCGGGGGGACAGGGGTTTTCTATGGCTACACCTTC. The full variable domain, rest sourced from reference TRBV7-9 and TRBJ1-2, is DTGVSQNPRHKITKRGQNVTFRCDPISEHNRLYWYRQTLGQGPEFLTYFQNEAQLEKSRLLSDRFSAERPKGSFSTLEIQRTEQGDSAMYLCATPGGTGVFYGYTFGSGTRLTVV.

The gene calls are TRBV7-8 and TRBJ1-3, with D unclear. Per the germline V gene, CDR1 is SGHVS and CDR2 is FQNEAQ. The CDR3 spans 16 residues. V gave up 1 base and J gave up 4 bases, with 14 bases separating them. The CDR3 bases are TGTGCCAGCAGCTTAGTTGGGCACCGTGGAGGAAACACCATATATTTT. This gives the protein CASSLVGHRGGNTIYF.